This T cell receptor (beta chain) was sequenced in a study of immune heterogeneity within non-small cell lung tumors. This clonotype was counted many times. Antigen unknown. Using 32 V and 13 J primers, multiplex PCR amplified TCR beta CDR3. TCRdb reprocessed the multiplex PCR reads via MiXCR and lists one record per CDR3 protein. The sample lists nearly 15,000 distinct CDR3 sequences; 30% to 35% were seen once. Notes on the study in general: Recurrence of identical dominant CDR3 beta clonotypes was observed across tumor sites within a patient, alongside site-unique high-frequency clones.

Germline V CDR1 and CDR2: LNHDA, SQIVND (reference sequence). The CDR3 extends over 13 amino acids. The junction had 6 bases not matched to a gene; V was cut back by 6 bases and J by 6 bases. Bulk tumor genomic DNA served as template, at roughly 600 ng per sample. During surgery, each primary tumor gave multiple biopsies spaced as far apart as possible. Untreated, newly diagnosed non-small cell lung cancer patients underwent curative surgery. There were roughly 15 donors in total. They were all newly diagnosed non-small cell lung cancer patients undergoing surgery with curative intent. The origin of this receptor is a woman aged 50 to 60 with non-small cell lung cancer. Source material: lung tumor tissue. V is TRBV19 and J is TRBJ2-7, with 9 bases lining up with TRBD1. CDR3 loop: CASSRDREGEQYF. As DNA, the CDR3 is TGTGCCAGTAGCCGGGACAGGGAGGGCGAGCAGTACTTC.